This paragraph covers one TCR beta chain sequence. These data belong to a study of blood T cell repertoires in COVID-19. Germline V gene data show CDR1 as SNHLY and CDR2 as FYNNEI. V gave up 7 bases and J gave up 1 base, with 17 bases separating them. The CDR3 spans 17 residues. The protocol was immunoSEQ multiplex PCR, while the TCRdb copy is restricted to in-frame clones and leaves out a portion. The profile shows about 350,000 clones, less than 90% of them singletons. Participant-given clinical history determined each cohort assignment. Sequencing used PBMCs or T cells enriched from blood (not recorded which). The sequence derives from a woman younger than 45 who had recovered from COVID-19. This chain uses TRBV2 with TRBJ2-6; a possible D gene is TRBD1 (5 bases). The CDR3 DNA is TGTGCCAGCATCCATACTGACAGACCTTCTGGGGCCAACGTCCTGACTTTC. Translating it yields CASIHTDRPSGANVLTF.